This T cell receptor beta chain was identified during a study of blood T cell repertoires in COVID-19 (dated by TCRdb to the early 2020s). For the wider study: Collaborator samples came from the United States, Italy and Spain and covered acute and convalescent phases of COVID-19. The repertoires were released in a freely available public database intended as a resource for research on the immune response to SARS-CoV-2. Subjects who had been exposed to COVID-19, were actively infected with it, or had recovered from it provided the deeply sampled blood TCRbeta repertoires that made up the dataset. The material from the prospective study consisted of cDNA or gDNA derived from T cells, B-cell-depleted T cells, or PBMCs. Where HLA class I and class II types were available, the types were taken from metadata supplied by the sample provider, not from assay-based typing. Nearly every sample came with metadata listing a de-identified subject ID, COVID-19 status, age in years and sex. Samples were obtained from the ongoing ImmuneRACE study (first 160 participants) and from over a thousand subjects provided by 6 global collaborators. What the work shows at the level of the full study, not this receptor alone: The amount of clinical and demographic metadata varied by source and participant and was provided uncurated.

Points on this clone: Its antigen remains undetermined. No quality values exist for individual bases; no much larger clone is one base distant.

In the prospective study, participants were about 18 to 95 years old, resided in 20 to 30 geographic areas of the United States, and were enrolled through a virtual design. Cohort assignment in the prospective study relied on participant-reported clinical history from a screening survey and a study questionnaire. ImmuneRACE Cohort 3 recovered participants were defined by two consecutive negative NP/OP PCR tests, healthcare professional clearance, or symptom resolution. In the prospective study, mobile phlebotomists collected whole blood, serum and a nasopharyngeal or oropharyngeal swab from each participant. Over a 2-month period, participants in the prospective study had the option of providing additional blood draws and questionnaires. Prospective study blood samples were shipped either frozen or at room temperature before DNA extraction. TCRbeta CDR3 regions were amplified from genomic DNA by means of the immunoSEQ Assay, a bias-controlled multiplex PCR. As for how the authors treated the data: Within the assay, amplification of reference gene primers was used to estimate how many nucleated cells each sample contained. To quantify the absolute abundance of each unique TCRbeta CDR3 rearrangement, sequence reads were collapsed and filtered. For each sample, productive Simpson clonality was calculated by taking the square root of Simpson's diversity index across productive rearrangements. TCRdb holds this immuneACCESS table with in-frame rearrangements only. Some clones are missing; in checked studies, unresolved V genes explain under half, and the rest has no known cause. Clonal size and the V and J genes are those of that table, whereas D and trimming came from the DNA. In this sample the table shows 150,000 to 200,000 clones, 89% of which occur a single time. The ten most abundant clones make up approximately 8.1% of the sample.

The CDR3 measures 14 amino acids from cysteine to phenylalanine. The sequence is cut down to CDR3 DNA, 42 bases in frame from base 1. The junction carries 14 bases between V and J, which are trimmed by 6 bases and 0 bases respectively. The germline V gene gives CDR1 as SQVTM and CDR2 as ANQGSEA. The sample comprised PBMCs or T cells enriched from blood (not recorded which). The clonotype originates from a woman aged 18-29 years who had recovered from COVID-19. The chain uses TRBV29-1 and TRBJ1-1; a tentative D match to TRBD1 spans 6 bases. For the CDR3, the sequence is CSVFNRTVNTEAFF. The DNA sequence is given as TGCAGCGTATTCAACCGGACAGTGAACACTGAAGCTTTCTTT. Where the CDR3 stops, the reference TRBV29-1 and TRBJ1-1 genes take over; the full variable domain is SAVISQKPSRDICQRGTSLTIQCQVDSQVTMMFWYRQQPGQSLTLIATANQGSEATYESGFVIDKFPISRPNLTFSTLTVSNMSPEDSSIYLCSVFNRTVNTEAFFGQGTRLTVV.